This entry features one TCR beta chain sequence. This clonotype has only a few counts. Its antigen is not yet known. No quality values exist for individual bases; no much larger clone is one base distant. Receptor amplification or capture employed multiplex PCR. Sequenced on an Illumina HiSeq 4000. TCR beta libraries were built with iRepertoire HTBI primers and Arm-PCR amplification of CDR3 regions. Gel purification was performed on PCR products prior to sequencing. For the original study's pipeline: Gene usage analysis of CDR3 amino acid clonotypes relied on the roughly 60 TRBV and more than twelve TRBJ segments identified across samples. COPE and FqMerger were used to merge the filtered high-quality paired reads into contigs. BLAST was used to align contigs to the IMGT TRBV, TRBD and TRBJ reference genes, and CDR3 was defined following IMGT. Clonotypes above 0.1% frequency were classified as highly expanded clones. Shannon entropy was used to measure repertoire diversity, and the Gini coefficient was used to measure V-J evenness. A clonotype found in more than one individual was treated as public. The public sequencing data were trimmed at Q25 with fastp and processed into clonotypes with MiXCR by TCRdb, which kept only in-frame beta chains. Every CDR3 protein is listed once, alongside the most common genes and DNA of its rows. The V and J calls come from TCRdb's annotation, not from the publication. This sample lists a few hundred thousand distinct CDR3 sequences; about a sixth were detected once. In total, the top ten clones hold 25% to 30% of the sample.

This entry is derived from a study of regulatory T cells in long-lasting Graves disease (dated by TCRdb to the early 2020s). Broadly, across the study: Patients with newly diagnosed Graves' disease had been on antithyroid drugs for under 3 months. The study took place in China and was registered as a clinical trial. A total of around 35 samples were covered by TCR sequencing, comprising roughly 13 persistent and 20 or so newly diagnosed Graves' disease patients. Patients with persistent Graves' disease were compared with patients with newly diagnosed Graves' disease using TCR sequencing and RNA sequencing of peripheral blood.

Broad study findings and their caveats: Persistent disease showed preferential use of TRBV28, TRBJ1-2 and TRBJ2-5, whereas newly diagnosed disease favored TRBV20-1 and TRBJ2-1. Because the primary lesion, thyroid tissue, could not be accessed, the study looked at peripheral blood alone. Compared with newly diagnosed patients, patients with persistent Graves' disease had lower TCR Shannon entropy and fewer highly expanded clones, which suggests clonal expansion. The small sample size was acknowledged by the authors as a limitation that may reduce accuracy. Only the TCR beta chain was sequenced and analyzed. More public clonotypes were shared among persistent patients (more than 2,500) than among newly diagnosed patients (roughly 1,000).

The sample's time point, from its label and the paper: newly diagnosed GD, antithyroid drugs for less than 3 months. RNA was extracted from PBMCs in TRIzol for both TCR sequencing and RNA sequencing. The diagnosis of Graves' disease was made according to American Thyroid Association guidelines. Recruitment of patients was carried out at an endocrinology department in Xi'an, China. Each patient gave about 8.1 milliliters of peripheral blood, collected in an EDTA anticoagulant tube. PBMCs were isolated by Ficoll Paque Plus density gradient separation without further T cell sorting. An Agilent 2100 Bioanalyzer and agarose gel were used to assess RNA quality, and a NanoDrop 2000 was used to measure RNA concentration. Per the germline V gene, MDHEN is the CDR1 and SYDVKM is the CDR2. V lost 2 bases and J lost 1 base; the stretch between them is 5 bases long. The CDR3 spans 13 residues, from the cysteine through the phenylalanine. Only CDR3 DNA is held: 39 bases, read in frame from base 1.

In addition, the sample was reused for a study of T cells in Graves' hyperthyroidism and ophthalmopathy. According to the second study: Stable Graves' hyperthyroidism was defined as the absence of progression to ophthalmopathy over 18 months of follow-up. The hyperthyroidism patients were between 18 and 65 years old and newly diagnosed, with a disease duration of less than 2 months. Patients with uncontrolled infections, other autoimmune diseases, pregnancy or lactation were excluded. Diagnoses relied on clinical symptoms, serum thyroxine and TRAb, thyroid ultrasound and orbital computed tomography. For the first round of RT-PCR on the TCR CDR3, the HTBI primer set was used together with the Qiagen OneStep RT-PCR kit. Blood samples also contained most of the expanded thyroid clonotypes (frequency above 0.001), which suggests that blood repertoires may reflect thyroid immune responses. A model built on a 13 V-J signature distinguished ophthalmopathy from stable hyperthyroidism, reaching about 88% sensitivity and 81.08% specificity in cross-validation and 80%/75% in testing. In validation, progression to ophthalmopathy was predicted by the model with nearly 71% sensitivity and 72% to 85% specificity, a median of approximately 6.5 months before onset. To identify TCR V-J signatures that set the groups apart, the researchers used a discovery cohort of approximately 98 patients, made up of 43 with Graves' ophthalmopathy and about 60 with stable Graves' hyperthyroidism. Whether ophthalmopathy could be predicted prospectively was tested in an independent validation cohort made up of under 20 hyperthyroidism patients plus 17 patients who later progressed to ophthalmopathy. The 100 or so discovery patients were randomly divided into training and test sets at a 7:3 ratio. In over five Graves' hyperthyroidism patients, the study also compared T-cell repertoires from thyroid tissue with T-cell repertoires from blood. Once sampling was done, hyperthyroidism patients were given methimazole at a starting dose of 30 mg daily, whereas ophthalmopathy patients were given high-dose intravenous methylprednisolone. The libraries were constructed in a second round of multiplex PCR and then size-selected and purified. The libraries were sequenced on an Illumina HiSeq2000 using paired-end 100 bp reads. SOAPnuke was used to process the raw data, throwing out any read that contained adapters or uncalled bases, had a mean Phred below 15, or lacked an exact constant-primer or identifier match. High-quality paired reads were merged with COPE v1.2.5, and unique nucleotide sequences were defined as clonotypes. Clonotypes were aligned to IMGT TRBV, TRBD and TRBJ reference segments using MiTCR v1.1. The analysis included only V-J combinations with a frequency above 0.0001, which together covered more than 98% of the repertoires. A TCS score was defined as the ratio between F50 (clonal expansion) and ExV (chaos), using BLOSUM62-based TCRdist between CDR3 peptides within each V-J. Welch's t-statistics and random forest reduced 450 to 600 V-J features to 13, which were used in a naive Bayes classifier (R e1071). Sample size was not statistically predetermined, and investigators were not blinded to group allocation. According to the paper, TCR Vbeta CDR3 sequencing was carried out on some 140 peripheral blood samples, which came from 40 to 45 ophthalmopathy, under 85 hyperthyroidism and approximately 17 progressor patients.

Here the chain combines TRBV28 and TRBJ2-5, with the D gene call left open. The sequences come from peripheral blood mononuclear cells (PBMCs), collected at new diagnosis, from a patient treated with antithyroid drugs. The receptor was derived from a man aged 35 to 55 with Graves disease. Donor details come from another sample of the same person, matched by shared clones. The CDR3 is CASSLAFQETQYF. At the DNA level, the sequence is TGTGCCAGCAGTTTAGCCTTCCAAGAGACCCAGTACTTC.